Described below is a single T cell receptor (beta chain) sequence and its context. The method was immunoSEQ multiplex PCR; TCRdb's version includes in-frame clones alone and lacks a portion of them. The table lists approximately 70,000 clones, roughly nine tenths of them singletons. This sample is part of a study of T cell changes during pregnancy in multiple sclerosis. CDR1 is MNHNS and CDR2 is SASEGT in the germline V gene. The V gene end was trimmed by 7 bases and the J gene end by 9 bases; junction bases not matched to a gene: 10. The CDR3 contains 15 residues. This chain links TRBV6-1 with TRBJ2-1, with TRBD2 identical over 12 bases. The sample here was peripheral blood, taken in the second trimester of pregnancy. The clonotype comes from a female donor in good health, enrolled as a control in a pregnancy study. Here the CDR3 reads CASTLLAGGPGEQFF. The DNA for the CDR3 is TGTGCCAGCACCCTTCTAGCGGGAGGGCCGGGTGAGCAGTTCTTC.